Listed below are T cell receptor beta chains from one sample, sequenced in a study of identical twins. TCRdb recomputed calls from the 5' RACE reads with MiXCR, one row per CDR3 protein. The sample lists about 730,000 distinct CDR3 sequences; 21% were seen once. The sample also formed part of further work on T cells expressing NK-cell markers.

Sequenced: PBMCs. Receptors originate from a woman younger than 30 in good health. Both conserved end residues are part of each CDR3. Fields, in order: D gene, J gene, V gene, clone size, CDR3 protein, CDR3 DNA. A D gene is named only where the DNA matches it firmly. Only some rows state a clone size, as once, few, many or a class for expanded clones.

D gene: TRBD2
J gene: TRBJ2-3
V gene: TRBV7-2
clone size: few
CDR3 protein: CASSPRLAAPRDTQYF
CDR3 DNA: TGTGCCAGCAGCCCCCGACTAGCGGCACCGCGGGATACGCAGTATTTT

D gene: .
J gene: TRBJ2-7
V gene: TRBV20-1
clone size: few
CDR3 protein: CSATWGYEQYF
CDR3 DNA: TGCAGTGCTACGTGGGGCTACGAGCAGTACTTC

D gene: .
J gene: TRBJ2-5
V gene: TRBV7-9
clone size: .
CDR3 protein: CASRGNRQETQYF
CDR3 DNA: TGTGCCAGCCGCGGGAATAGGCAAGAGACCCAGTACTTC

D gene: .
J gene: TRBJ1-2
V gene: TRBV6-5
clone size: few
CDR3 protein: CASSYFPPARGYTF
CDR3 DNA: TGTGCCAGCAGTTATTTTCCTCCCGCACGAGGCTACACCTTC

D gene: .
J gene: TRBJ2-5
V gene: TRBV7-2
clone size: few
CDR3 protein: CASSFIAEETQYF
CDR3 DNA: TGTGCCAGCAGCTTTATTGCGGAAGAGACCCAGTACTTC

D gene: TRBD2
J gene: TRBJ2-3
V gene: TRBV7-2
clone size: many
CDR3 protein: CASSLWGGSTDTQYF
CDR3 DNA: TGTGCCAGCAGCTTATGGGGGGGAAGCACAGATACGCAGTATTTT

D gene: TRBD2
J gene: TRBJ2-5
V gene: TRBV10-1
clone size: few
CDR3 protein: CASSATSAGTQYF
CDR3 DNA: TGCGCCAGCAGCGCTACTAGCGCGGGGACCCAGTACTTC

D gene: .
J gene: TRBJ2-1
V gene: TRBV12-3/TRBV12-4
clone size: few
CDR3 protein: CASSPWGQGYNEQFF
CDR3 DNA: TGTGCCAGCAGCCCCTGGGGGCAGGGCTACAATGAGCAGTTCTTC

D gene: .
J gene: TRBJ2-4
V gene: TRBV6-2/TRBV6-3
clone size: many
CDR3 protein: CASSPSRIQYF
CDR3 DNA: TGTGCCAGCAGTCCCTCGAGAATTCAGTACTTC

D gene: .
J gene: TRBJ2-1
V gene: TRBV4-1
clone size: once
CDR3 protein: CASSQEGSGGLRGQFF
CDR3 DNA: TGCGCCAGCAGCCAAGAGGGCTCCGGTGGATTGAGAGGGCAGTTCTTC

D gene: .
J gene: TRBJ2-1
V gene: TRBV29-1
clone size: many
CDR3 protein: CSVELHSYNEQFF
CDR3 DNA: TGCAGCGTTGAGTTACACTCCTACAATGAGCAGTTCTTC

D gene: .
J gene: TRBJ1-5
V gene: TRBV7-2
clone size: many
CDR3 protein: CASSYGGRQPQHF
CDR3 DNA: TGTGCCAGCAGCTATGGGGGGCGGCAGCCCCAGCATTTT

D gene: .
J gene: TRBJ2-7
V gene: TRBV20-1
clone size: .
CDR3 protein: CSARVGRSAIYEQYF
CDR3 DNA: TGCAGTGCTAGGGTGGGCAGGTCGGCGATTTACGAGCAGTACTTC

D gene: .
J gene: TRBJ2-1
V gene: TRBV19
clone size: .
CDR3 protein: CASSSRGPTSSYSYNEQFF
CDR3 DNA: TGTGCCAGTAGTTCCCGGGGGCCAACTAGCAGTTACTCCTACAATGAGCAGTTCTTC